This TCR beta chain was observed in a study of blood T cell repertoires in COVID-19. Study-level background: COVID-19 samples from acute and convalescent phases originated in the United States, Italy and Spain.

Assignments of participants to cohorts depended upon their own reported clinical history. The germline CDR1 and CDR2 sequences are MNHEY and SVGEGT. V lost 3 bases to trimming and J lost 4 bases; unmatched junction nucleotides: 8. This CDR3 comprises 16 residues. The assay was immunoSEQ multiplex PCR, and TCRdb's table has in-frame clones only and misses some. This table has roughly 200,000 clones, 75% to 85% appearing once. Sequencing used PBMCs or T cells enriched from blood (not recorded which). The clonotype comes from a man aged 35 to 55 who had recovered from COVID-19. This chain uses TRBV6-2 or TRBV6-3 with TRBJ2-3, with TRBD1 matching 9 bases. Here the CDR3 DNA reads TGTGCCAGCAGTTATGCCGCACGGACAGGGGCAGATACGCAGTATTTT. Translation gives CASSYAARTGADTQYF.